This T cell receptor (beta chain) was found in a study of Tregs in tolerant kidney transplant recipients. Unstimulated Tregs (CD4+CD25+CD127-) and CD4+CD25- non-Tregs were sorted from PBMCs. In the case of this clone: Its antigen is unknown.

Notes on the study in general: Activated donor B cell expansion appeared to reveal the most relevant donor-specific TCRbeta repertoire.

TCRdb keeps only in-frame clones here, not all; method: immunoSEQ multiplex PCR. Of 120,000 or so clones in the sample, 92% were seen once. Sequenced sample: CD4+ T cells from blood. This clonotype was sampled from a human donor in good health.

CDR3 DNA: TGTGCCAGTAGTCAGCCCCCGGACTCGAACACTGAAGCTTTCTTT. Translated, it gives CASSQPPDSNTEAFF. V is TRBV19 and J is TRBJ1-1; D unclear. This CDR3 has 15 residues. Trimming left V 5 bases short and J 1 base short, with 14 bases between. Germline CDR1 LNHDA, CDR2 SQIVND (reference sequence).